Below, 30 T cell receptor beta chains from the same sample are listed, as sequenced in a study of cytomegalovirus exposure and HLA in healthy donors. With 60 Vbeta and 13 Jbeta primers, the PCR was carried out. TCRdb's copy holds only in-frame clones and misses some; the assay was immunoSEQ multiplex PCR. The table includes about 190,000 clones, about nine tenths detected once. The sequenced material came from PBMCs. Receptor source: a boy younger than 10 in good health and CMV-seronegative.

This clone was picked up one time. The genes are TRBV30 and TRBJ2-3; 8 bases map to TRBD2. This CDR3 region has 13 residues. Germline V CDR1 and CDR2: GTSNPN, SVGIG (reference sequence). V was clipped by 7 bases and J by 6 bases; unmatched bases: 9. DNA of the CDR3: TGTGCCTTCTCCGGGACTAGGGGCGATACGCAGTATTTT. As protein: CAFSGTRGDTQYF.

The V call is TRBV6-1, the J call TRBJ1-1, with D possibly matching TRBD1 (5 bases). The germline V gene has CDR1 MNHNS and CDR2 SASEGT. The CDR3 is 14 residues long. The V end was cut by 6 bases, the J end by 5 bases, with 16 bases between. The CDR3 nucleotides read TGTGCCAGCAGGCTCATAGGGGAATCGACTGAAGCTTTCTTT. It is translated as CASRLIGESTEAFF.

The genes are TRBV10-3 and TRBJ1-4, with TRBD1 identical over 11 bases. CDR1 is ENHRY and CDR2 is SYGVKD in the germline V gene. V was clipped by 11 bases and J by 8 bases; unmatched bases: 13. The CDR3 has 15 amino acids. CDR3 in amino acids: CAARGQGAPGEKLFF. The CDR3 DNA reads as TGTGCCGCACGTGGACAGGGGGCTCCTGGGGAAAAACTGTTTTTT.

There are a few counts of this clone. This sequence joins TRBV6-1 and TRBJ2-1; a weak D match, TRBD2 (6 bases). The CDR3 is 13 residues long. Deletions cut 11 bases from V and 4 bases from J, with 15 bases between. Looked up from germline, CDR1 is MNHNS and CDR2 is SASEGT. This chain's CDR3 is CASGAAGYNEQFF. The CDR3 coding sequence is TGTGCCTCGGGAGCGGCGGGGTACAATGAGCAGTTCTTC.

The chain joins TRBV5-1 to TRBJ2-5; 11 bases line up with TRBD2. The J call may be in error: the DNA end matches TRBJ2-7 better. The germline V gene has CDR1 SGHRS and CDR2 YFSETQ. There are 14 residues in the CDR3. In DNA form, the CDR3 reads TGCGCCAGCAGCATAGCGGGAGGGGGGGACGAGCAGTACTTC. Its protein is CASSIAGGGDEQYF.

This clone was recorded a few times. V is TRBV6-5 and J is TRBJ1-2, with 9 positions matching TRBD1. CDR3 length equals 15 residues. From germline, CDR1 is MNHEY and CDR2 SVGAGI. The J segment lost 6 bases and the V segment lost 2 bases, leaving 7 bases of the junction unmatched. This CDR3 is CASSYTMGQGNGYTF. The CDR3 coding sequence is TGTGCCAGCAGTTACACGATGGGACAGGGTAATGGCTACACCTTC.

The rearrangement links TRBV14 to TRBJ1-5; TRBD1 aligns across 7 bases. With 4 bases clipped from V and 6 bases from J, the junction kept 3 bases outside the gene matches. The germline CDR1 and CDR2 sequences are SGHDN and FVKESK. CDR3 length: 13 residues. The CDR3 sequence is CASSRTGAQPQHF. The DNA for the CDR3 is TGTGCCAGCAGCCGAACAGGGGCTCAGCCCCAGCATTTT.

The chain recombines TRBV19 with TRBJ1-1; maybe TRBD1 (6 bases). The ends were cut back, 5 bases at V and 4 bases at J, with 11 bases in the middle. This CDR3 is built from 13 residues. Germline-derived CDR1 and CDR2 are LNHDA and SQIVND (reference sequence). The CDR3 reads CASSSQTGTEAFF. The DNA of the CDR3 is TGTGCCAGTAGTTCTCAGACAGGCACTGAAGCTTTCTTT.

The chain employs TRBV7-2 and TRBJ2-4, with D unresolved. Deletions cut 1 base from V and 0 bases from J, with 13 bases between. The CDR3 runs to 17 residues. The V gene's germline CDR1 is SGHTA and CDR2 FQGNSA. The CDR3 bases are TGTGCCAGCAGCTTAGACTCGTGGGCTCTAGCCAAAAACATTCAGTACTTC. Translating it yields CASSLDSWALAKNIQYF. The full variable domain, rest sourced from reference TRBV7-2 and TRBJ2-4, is GAGVSQSPSNKVTEKGKDVELRCDPISGHTALYWYRQSLGQGLEFLIYFQGNSAPDKSGLPSDRFSAERTGGSVSTLTIQRTQQEDSAVYLCASSLDSWALAKNIQYFGAGTRLSVL.

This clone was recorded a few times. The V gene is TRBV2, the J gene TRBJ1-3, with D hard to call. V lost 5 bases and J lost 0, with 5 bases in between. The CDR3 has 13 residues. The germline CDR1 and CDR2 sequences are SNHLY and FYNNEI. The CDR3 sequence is CASSTFSGNTIYF. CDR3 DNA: TGTGCCAGCAGTACATTCTCTGGAAACACCATATATTTT.

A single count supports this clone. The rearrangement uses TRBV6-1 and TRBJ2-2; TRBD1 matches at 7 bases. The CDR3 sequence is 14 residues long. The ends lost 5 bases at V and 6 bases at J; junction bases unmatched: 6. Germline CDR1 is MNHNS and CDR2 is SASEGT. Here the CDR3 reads CASSRTTGAGELFF. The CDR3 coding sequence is TGTGCCAGCAGTCGTACAACAGGGGCCGGGGAGCTGTTTTTT.

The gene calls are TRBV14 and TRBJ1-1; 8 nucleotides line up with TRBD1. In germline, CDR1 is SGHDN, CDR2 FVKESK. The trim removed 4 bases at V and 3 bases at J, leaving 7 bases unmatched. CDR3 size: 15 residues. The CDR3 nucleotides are TGTGCCAGCAGCCTAGTAGGACAGGGAGACACTGAAGCTTTCTTT. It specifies CASSLVGQGDTEAFF.

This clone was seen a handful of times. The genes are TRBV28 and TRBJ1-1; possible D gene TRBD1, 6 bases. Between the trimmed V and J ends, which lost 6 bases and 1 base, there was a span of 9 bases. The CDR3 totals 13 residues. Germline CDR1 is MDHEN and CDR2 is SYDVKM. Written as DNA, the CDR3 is TGTGCCAGCAGGGCGACAGGGAACACTGAAGCTTTCTTT. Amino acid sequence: CASRATGNTEAFF.

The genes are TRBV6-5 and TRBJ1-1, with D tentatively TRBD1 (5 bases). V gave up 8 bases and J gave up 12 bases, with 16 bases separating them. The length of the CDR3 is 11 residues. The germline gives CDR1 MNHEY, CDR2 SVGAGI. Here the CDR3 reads CASSARQRTFF. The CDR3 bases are TGTGCCAGCTCCGCGAGACAGAGAACTTTCTTT.

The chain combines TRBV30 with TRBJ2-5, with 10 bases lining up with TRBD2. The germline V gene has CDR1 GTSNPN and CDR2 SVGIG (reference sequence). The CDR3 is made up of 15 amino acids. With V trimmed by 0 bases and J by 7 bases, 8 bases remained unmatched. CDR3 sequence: CAWSVLAGTSATQYF. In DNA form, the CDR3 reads TGTGCCTGGAGTGTACTAGCGGGGACGTCAGCGACCCAGTACTTC.

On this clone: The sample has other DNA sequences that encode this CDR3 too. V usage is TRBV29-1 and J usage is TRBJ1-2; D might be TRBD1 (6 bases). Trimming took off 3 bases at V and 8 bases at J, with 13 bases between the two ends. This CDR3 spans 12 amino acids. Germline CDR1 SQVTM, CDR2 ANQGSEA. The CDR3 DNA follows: TGCAGCGTTGATGGGGGACATCAAGGCTACACCTTC. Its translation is CSVDGGHQGYTF.

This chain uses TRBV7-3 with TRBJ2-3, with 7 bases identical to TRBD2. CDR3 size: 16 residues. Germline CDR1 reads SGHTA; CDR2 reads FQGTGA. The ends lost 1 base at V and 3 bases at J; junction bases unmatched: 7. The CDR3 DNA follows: TGTGCCAGCAGCTTAATTGGCGGGAGTGTGACAGATACGCAGTATTTT. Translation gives CASSLIGGSVTDTQYF.

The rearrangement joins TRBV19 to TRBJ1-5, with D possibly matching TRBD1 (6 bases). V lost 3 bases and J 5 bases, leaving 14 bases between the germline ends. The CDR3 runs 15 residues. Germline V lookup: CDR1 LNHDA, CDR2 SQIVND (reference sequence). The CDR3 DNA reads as TGTGCCAGTAGTATCGACGGACAGAAATATCAGCCCCAGCATTTT. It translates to CASSIDGQKYQPQHF.

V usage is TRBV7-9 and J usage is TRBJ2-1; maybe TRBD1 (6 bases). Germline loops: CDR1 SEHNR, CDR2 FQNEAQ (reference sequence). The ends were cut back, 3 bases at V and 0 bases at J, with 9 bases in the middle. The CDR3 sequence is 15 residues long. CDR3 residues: CASSFGQSSYNEQFF. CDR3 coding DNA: TGTGCCAGCAGCTTCGGACAGAGCTCCTACAATGAGCAGTTCTTC.

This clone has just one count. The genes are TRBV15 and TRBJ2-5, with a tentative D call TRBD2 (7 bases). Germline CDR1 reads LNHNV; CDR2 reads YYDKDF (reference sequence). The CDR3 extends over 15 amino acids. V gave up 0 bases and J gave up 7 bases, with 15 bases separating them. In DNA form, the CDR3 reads TGTGCCACCAGCAGAGAATGGGGGGGGCGGGTGACCCAGTACTTC. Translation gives CATSREWGGRVTQYF.

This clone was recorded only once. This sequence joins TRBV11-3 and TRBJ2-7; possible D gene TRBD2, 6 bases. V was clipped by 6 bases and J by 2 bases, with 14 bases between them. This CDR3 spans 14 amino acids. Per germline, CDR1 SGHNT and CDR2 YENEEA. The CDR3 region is CASSPSGLPYEQYF. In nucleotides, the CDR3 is TGTGCCAGCAGTCCGAGCGGGCTCCCCTACGAGCAGTACTTC. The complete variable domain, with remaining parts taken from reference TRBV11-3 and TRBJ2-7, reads EAGVVQSPRYKIIEKKQPVAFWCNPISGHNTLYWYLQNLGQGPELLIRYENEEAVDDSQLPKDRFSAERLKGVDSTLKIQPAELGDSAVYLCASSPSGLPYEQYFGPGTRLTVT.

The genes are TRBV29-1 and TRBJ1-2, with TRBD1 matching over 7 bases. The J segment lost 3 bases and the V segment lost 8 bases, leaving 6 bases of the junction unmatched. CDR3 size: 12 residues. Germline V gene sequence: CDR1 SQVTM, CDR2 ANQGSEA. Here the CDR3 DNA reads TGCAGCTCAAGTGACAGGGACTATGGCTACACCTTC. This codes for CSSSDRDYGYTF.

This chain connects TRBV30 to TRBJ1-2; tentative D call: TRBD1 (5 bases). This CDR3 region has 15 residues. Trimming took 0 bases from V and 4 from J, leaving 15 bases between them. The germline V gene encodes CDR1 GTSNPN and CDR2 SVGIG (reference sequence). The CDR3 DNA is TGTGCCTGGAGTGTACAGGATCGCCCTTTCTATGGCTACACCTTC. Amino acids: CAWSVQDRPFYGYTF.

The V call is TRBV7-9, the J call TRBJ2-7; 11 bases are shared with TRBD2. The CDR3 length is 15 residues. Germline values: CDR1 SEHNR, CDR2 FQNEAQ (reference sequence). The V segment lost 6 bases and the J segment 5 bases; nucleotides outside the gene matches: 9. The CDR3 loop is CASRTTSGSLDEQYF. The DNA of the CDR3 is TGTGCCAGCAGGACAACTAGCGGGAGTCTTGACGAGCAGTACTTC.

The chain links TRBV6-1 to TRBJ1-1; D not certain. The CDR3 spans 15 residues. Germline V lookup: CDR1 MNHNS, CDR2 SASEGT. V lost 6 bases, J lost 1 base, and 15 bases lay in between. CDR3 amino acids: CASRIGFGQNTEAFF. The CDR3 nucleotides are TGTGCCAGCAGGATTGGGTTTGGGCAGAACACTGAAGCTTTCTTT.

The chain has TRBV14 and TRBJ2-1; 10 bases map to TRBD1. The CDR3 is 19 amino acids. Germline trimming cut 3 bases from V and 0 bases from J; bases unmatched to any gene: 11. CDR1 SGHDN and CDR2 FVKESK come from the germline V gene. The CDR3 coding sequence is TGTGCCAGCAGCCAGATTCCGGGACAGGGGATGCTCTCCTACAATGAGCAGTTCTTC. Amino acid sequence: CASSQIPGQGMLSYNEQFF.

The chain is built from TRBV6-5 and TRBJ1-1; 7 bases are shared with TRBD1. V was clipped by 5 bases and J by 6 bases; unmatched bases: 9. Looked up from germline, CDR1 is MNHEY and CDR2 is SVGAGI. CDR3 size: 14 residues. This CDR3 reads CASSPETGRAEAFF. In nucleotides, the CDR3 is TGTGCCAGCAGTCCCGAGACAGGGCGCGCTGAAGCTTTCTTT.

CDR3: CASKPAGSTLYGYTF. CDR3 DNA sequence: TGCGCCAGCAAGCCGGCAGGATCGACGCTATATGGCTACACCTTC. This chain links TRBV5-1 with TRBJ1-2, with D unclear. Trimming cost V 6 bases and J 5 bases, with 20 bases left between them. Germline loops: CDR1 SGHRS, CDR2 YFSETQ. There are 15 residues in the CDR3.

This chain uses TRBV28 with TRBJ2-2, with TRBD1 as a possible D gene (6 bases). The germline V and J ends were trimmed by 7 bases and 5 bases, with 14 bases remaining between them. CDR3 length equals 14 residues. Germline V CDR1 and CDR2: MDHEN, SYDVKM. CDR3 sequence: CASTQQGGTGELFF. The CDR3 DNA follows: TGTGCCAGCACGCAACAGGGCGGGACCGGGGAGCTGTTTTTT.

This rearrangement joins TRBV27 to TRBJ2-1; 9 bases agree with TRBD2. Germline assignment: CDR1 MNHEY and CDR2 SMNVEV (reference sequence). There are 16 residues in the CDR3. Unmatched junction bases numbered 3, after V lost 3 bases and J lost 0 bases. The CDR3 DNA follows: TGTGCCAGCAGTTTCAAGCGGGGGGCCTCCTACAATGAGCAGTTCTTC. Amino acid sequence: CASSFKRGASYNEQFF.